This TCR beta chain was found in a study of T cell changes during pregnancy in multiple sclerosis. V dropped 9 bases and J dropped 0 bases, with 11 bases sitting between them. CDR3 length: 13 residues. Looked up from germline, CDR1 is LNHDA and CDR2 is SQIVND (reference sequence). Data came from immunoSEQ multiplex PCR; TCRdb stores just in-frame clones and leaves some out. This table holds tens of thousands of clones, roughly 94% found once. This rearrangement joins TRBV19 to TRBJ1-1; D uncertain. This material consisted of CD4+ T cells from peripheral blood mononuclear cells, taken after pregnancy. The TCR originated in a female donor with multiple sclerosis, enrolled in a pregnancy study. The CDR3 is CASFREMNTEAFF. The DNA of the CDR3 is TGTGCCAGCTTTAGAGAGATGAACACTGAAGCTTTCTTT.